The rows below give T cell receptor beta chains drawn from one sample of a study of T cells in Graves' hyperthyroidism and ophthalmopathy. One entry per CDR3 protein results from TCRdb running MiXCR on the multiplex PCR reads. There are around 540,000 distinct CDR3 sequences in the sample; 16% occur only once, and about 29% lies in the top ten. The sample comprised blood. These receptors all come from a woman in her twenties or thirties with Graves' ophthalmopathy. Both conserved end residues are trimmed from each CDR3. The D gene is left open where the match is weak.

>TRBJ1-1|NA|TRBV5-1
ASSLDLPNTEAF
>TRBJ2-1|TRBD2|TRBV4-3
ASSQDNPAGGLYNEQF
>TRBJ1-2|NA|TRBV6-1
ASKNAAASGDGYT
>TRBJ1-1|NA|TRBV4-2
ASSQDRPSEAF
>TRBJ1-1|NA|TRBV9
ASSVDGRNTEAF
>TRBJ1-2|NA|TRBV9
ASSVRSNYGYT
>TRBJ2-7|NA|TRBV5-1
ASSLDSPRQYEQY
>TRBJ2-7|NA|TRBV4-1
ASSQSSAGTPYEQY
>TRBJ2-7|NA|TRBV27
ASSLWGGTPYEQY
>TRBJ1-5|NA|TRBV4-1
ASSQEVGRGNQPQH
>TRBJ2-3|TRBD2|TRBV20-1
SALSLAGGGDTQY
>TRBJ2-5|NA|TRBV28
ASSLTSVQETQY
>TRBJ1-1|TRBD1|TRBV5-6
ASSIDRGSFRMNTEAF
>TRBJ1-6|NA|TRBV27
ASSLWPGNSPLH
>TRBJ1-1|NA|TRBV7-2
ASSTPGPTMTF
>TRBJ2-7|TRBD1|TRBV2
ASREDRSSYEQY
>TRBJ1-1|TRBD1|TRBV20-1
SAREDRVRAEAF
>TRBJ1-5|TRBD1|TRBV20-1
SARDRVGDSLGQPQH
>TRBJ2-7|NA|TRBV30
AWSANFGQY
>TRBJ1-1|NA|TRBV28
ATNLQTVNTEAF
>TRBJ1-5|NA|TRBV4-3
ASSQVWGTGQPQH
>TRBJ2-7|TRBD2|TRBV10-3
AISEGREGQY
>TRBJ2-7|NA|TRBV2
ASSGTRRVSNYEQY
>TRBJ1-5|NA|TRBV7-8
ASSLEAPAGEEPQH
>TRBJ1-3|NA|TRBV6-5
ASSYTGLSSGNTIY
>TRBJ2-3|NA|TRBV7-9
ASSPTRGTDTQY
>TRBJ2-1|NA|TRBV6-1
ASSRHLGTANEQF
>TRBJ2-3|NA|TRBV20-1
SARDRLVDTDTQY
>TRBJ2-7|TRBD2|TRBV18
ASSPLAGGLSEQY
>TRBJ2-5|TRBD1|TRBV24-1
ATSDSSGGEKETQY
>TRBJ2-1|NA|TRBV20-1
SARDAATNPYNEQF
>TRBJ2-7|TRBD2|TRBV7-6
ASSLEVAGGPGEQY
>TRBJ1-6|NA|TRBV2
ASRAVNSPLH
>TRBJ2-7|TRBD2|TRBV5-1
ASSPGGGSLVYEQY
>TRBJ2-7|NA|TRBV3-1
ASSSTGMREQY
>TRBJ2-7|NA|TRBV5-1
ASSLLGTIGYEQY
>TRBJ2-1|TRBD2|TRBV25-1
ASGGSGGGSGRAEEQF
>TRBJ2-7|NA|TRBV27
ASSSVAGLGYYEQY
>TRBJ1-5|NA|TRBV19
ASSIRDLSNQPQH
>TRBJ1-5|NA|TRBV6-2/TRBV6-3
ASEDSHSNQPQH
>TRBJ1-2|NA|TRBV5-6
ASSLGSPRDGSYGYT
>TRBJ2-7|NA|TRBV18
ASSPLLSRKYEQY
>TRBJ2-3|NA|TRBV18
ASSPLGTDTQY